The clone carrying this T cell receptor beta chain was found many times. Its target is unknown. The CDR3 is made up of 15 amino acids. The germline CDR1 and CDR2 sequences are SGDLS and YYNGEE. V was trimmed by 4 bases and J by 0 bases, leaving 12 bases between them. Preparation of the TCRbeta library used unique molecular identifiers. MiXCR was run by TCRdb on the PCR reads, yielding one entry per CDR3 protein. The profile shows about 980,000 distinct CDR3 sequences, less than 30% of them singletons. This sample stems from a study of T-cell reconstitution after alpha-beta-depleted transplantation in children. The study's findings and limits: Some patients owed their high day-60 TCRbeta diversity to surviving recipient T cells and thymic progenitors. A year had passed since transplant, and T-cell counts and diversity by then came mostly from newly produced T cells.

The V and J genes are TRBV9 and TRBJ2-3, with a tentative D call TRBD2 (6 bases). The material sequenced was PBMCs, mostly from graft donor cells, taken 360 days after TCRalphabeta/CD19-depleted stem cell transplant. The clonotype comes from a boy in the first two years of life who had a stem cell transplant for SCID, so the T cells may come from the graft donor. The CDR3 protein is CASSSSGTSTDTQYF. The CDR3 DNA sequence: TGTGCCAGCAGCTCTTCGGGGACTAGCACAGATACGCAGTATTTT.